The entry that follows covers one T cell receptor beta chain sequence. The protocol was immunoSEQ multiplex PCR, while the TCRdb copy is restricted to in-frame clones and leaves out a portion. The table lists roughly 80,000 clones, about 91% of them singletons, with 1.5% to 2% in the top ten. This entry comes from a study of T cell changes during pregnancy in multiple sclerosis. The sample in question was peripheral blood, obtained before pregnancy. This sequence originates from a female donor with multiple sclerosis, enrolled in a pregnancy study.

CDR3 amino acids: CASSFLETQYF. CDR3 nucleotide sequence: TGTGCCAGCAGCTTCCTTGAGACCCAGTACTTC. The V call is TRBV5-6, the J call TRBJ2-5, with D uncertain. This CDR3 is 11 amino acids long. Trimming stripped 2 bases from V and 5 bases from J, with 4 bases between. The germline V gene has CDR1 SGHDT and CDR2 YYEEEE.